The 26 T cell receptor beta chains below come from one sample, sequenced in a study of blood T cell repertoires in COVID-19. The protocol was immunoSEQ multiplex PCR, while the TCRdb copy is restricted to in-frame clones and leaves out a portion. The sample lists around 80,000 clones, around 79% seen once, with around 5% in the top ten. Sequencing used peripheral blood. The receptors here all came from a man in his fifties or sixties with active or convalescent COVID-19.

The chain links TRBV5-4 to TRBJ2-2; TRBD1 matches 7 bases. The V segment lost 3 bases and the J segment 6 bases; nucleotides outside the gene matches: 5. The germline gives CDR1 SGHNT, CDR2 YYREEE (reference sequence). The CDR3 is made up of 14 amino acids. CDR3 bases: TGTGCCAGCAGCTATGACAGGGCCCCCGGGGAGCTGTTTTTT. This encodes CASSYDRAPGELFF.

The CDR3, as DNA: TGTGCCAGCTCACCCACTCAGGGGACCCAGTACTTC. It yields the protein CASSPTQGTQYF. The chain is built from TRBV7-6 and TRBJ2-5; TRBD1 is a possible D gene (5 bases). Germline V CDR1 and CDR2: SGHVS, FNYEAQ. V was cut by 8 bases and J by 7 bases, with 14 bases left in between. CDR3 length: 12 amino acids.

This clone was counted a single time. V gene TRBV7-9 combines with J gene TRBJ2-5; 7 positions match TRBD2. Trimming at V came to 1 base and at J to 5 bases, leaving 7 bases not matched to a gene. Per the germline V gene, CDR1 is SEHNR and CDR2 is FQNEAQ (reference sequence). There are 15 residues in the CDR3. The CDR3 DNA sequence: TGTGCCAGCAGCTTAGTGGGGGGGGTTCGGGAGACCCAGTACTTC. Residues: CASSLVGGVRETQYF.

This clone appeared a few times. This chain joins TRBV10-1 and TRBJ2-7; 8 nucleotides align to TRBD1. V lost 1 base to trimming and J lost 2 bases; unmatched junction nucleotides: 4. This CDR3 is built from 15 residues. The V gene's germline CDR1 is WNHNN and CDR2 SYGVQD (reference sequence). The CDR3 coding sequence is TGCGCCAGCAGTGAGTGGACAGGGCTAACCTACGAGCAGTACTTC. This encodes CASSEWTGLTYEQYF.

The V and J genes are TRBV5-6 and TRBJ2-1; D is possibly TRBD2 (6 bases). This CDR3 spans 13 amino acids. Trimming removed 3 bases at V and 6 bases at J, with 10 bases between. Per germline, CDR1 SGHDT and CDR2 YYEEEE. CDR3 sequence (DNA): TGTGCCAGCAGCTCGGGACTCGGCAATGAGCAGTTCTTC. Encoded protein: CASSSGLGNEQFF.

This clone was picked up one time. The genes are TRBV6-2 or TRBV6-3 and TRBJ2-7; 7 nucleotides agree with TRBD2. CDR3 size: 18 residues. Per germline, CDR1 MNHEY and CDR2 SVGEGT. The V and J ends lost 2 bases and 1 base, in that order; junction bases with no gene match: 14. The DNA for the CDR3 is TGTGCCAGCAGTTACACTCCGGGCGGGGAGGGGCTATCCTACGAGCAGTACTTC. Amino acids: CASSYTPGGEGLSYEQYF.

This clone was observed once. CDR3 protein: CSAGQTNTEAFF. The CDR3 nucleotides read TGCAGCGCCGGACAGACGAACACTGAAGCTTTCTTT. The chain employs TRBV29-1 and TRBJ1-1; D perhaps matches TRBD1 (6 bases). V was cut by 7 bases and J by 1 base, with 10 bases left in between. The CDR3 covers 12 residues. CDR1 is SQVTM and CDR2 is ANQGSEA in the germline V gene.

This chain links TRBV6-5 with TRBJ1-1; 7 bases line up with TRBD1. Germline CDR1 is MNHEY and CDR2 is SVGAGI. With V trimmed by 6 bases and J by 5 bases, 6 bases remained unmatched. The CDR3 consists of 13 residues. This CDR3 reads CASSETQGTEAFF. CDR3 sequence (DNA): TGTGCCAGCAGCGAGACACAGGGGACTGAAGCTTTCTTT.

This sequence joins TRBV5-1 and TRBJ2-3, with D unclear. The germline CDR1 and CDR2 sequences are SGHRS and YFSETQ. The CDR3 contains 14 residues. V was shortened by 0 bases and J by 5 bases, with 10 bases between the two germline ends. The DNA for the CDR3 is TGCGCCAGCAGCTTGGCCAATGAGAGAGATACGCAGTATTTT. Its protein is CASSLANERDTQYF.

This clone turned up a few times. The V gene is TRBV9, the J gene TRBJ2-3; no firm D call. The V end was cut by 2 bases, the J end by 4 bases, with 8 bases between. The CDR3 covers 13 residues. Germline CDR1 and CDR2: SGDLS and YYNGEE. CDR3 sequence (DNA): TGTGCCAGCAGCGTTTTTACAGCAGATACGCAGTATTTT. Translating gives CASSVFTADTQYF.

On this clone itself: The same CDR3 also results from other DNA sequences found in this sample. The chain couples TRBV5-6 to TRBJ2-7; no clear D. V lost 2 bases, J lost 6 bases, and 6 bases lay in between. The germline V gene has CDR1 SGHDT and CDR2 YYEEEE. CDR3 length: 11 residues. The CDR3 nucleotides read TGTGCCAGCAGCTTAGTCAGCGAGCAGTACTTC. Amino acids: CASSLVSEQYF.

The chain links TRBV20-1 to TRBJ1-2; the D is unclear. Germline assignment: CDR1 DFQATT and CDR2 SNEGSKA (reference sequence). The CDR3 sequence is 15 residues long. V shed 3 bases and J shed 8 bases, with 22 bases lying between them. This chain's CDR3 is CSASMQRAALEGYTF. The CDR3 DNA follows: TGCAGTGCTAGTATGCAGCGGGCCGCCTTGGAGGGCTACACCTTC.

The gene calls are TRBV9 and TRBJ1-1, with unresolved D. Trimming cost V 4 bases and J 0 bases, with 7 bases left between them. Germline CDR1 and CDR2: SGDLS and YYNGEE. The CDR3 is made up of 13 amino acids. The CDR3 spells CASSPRVNTEAFF. The CDR3 bases are TGTGCCAGCAGCCCGCGGGTGAACACTGAAGCTTTCTTT.

The chain recombines TRBV29-1 with TRBJ1-1, with D possibly TRBD1 on 6 matching bases. The V gene lost 7 bases and the J gene lost 0 bases, with 9 bases spanning the gap. Germline CDR1 reads SQVTM; CDR2 reads ANQGSEA. The CDR3 loop spans 12 amino acids. The CDR3 reads CSGGRLNTEAFF. The CDR3 nucleotides read TGCAGCGGGGGGCGGTTGAACACTGAAGCTTTCTTT. Together with reference TRBV29-1 and TRBJ1-1, the CDR3 gives the full variable domain: SAVISQKPSRDICQRGTSLTIQCQVDSQVTMMFWYRQQPGQSLTLIATANQGSEATYESGFVIDKFPISRPNLTFSTLTVSNMSPEDSSIYLCSGGRLNTEAFFGQGTRLTVV.

The CDR3 nucleotides are TGCGCCAGCAGCCACCTCGGACTAGCGGGGGCCCTAAGCTCCTACAATGAGCAGTTCTTC. Its protein is CASSHLGLAGALSSYNEQFF. V is TRBV4-1 and J is TRBJ2-1; 13 positions match TRBD2. This CDR3 is 20 amino acids long. The germline gives CDR1 MGHRA, CDR2 YSYEKL. V dropped 3 bases and J dropped 0; count of bases not matched to a gene: 11.

The gene calls are TRBV5-8 and TRBJ2-1; tentatively, D is TRBD1 (6 bases). Trimming pared 0 bases from V and 1 base from J, leaving 20 bases between. The CDR3 loop spans 19 amino acids. In germline, CDR1 is SGHTS, CDR2 YDEGEE. CDR3 sequence: CASSLARVGTSSSYNEQFF. The CDR3 nucleotides are TGTGCCAGCAGCTTGGCCAGGGTGGGGACATCCTCTTCCTACAATGAGCAGTTCTTC.

V and J are TRBV29-1 and TRBJ1-1; maybe TRBD1 (6 bases). Germline V gene data show CDR1 as SQVTM and CDR2 as ANQGSEA. The V end lost 5 bases, the J end lost 7 bases, and 8 bases lay between the germline ends. This CDR3 comprises 10 residues. DNA of the CDR3: TGCAGCGTTCAGACAGGTGAAGCTTTCTTT. Translating gives CSVQTGEAFF.

This chain connects TRBV19 to TRBJ2-7; 7 nucleotides match TRBD2. Germline CDR1 LNHDA, CDR2 SQIVND (reference sequence). The CDR3 spans 16 residues. Unmatched junction bases numbered 8, after V lost 3 bases and J lost 0 bases. CDR3 nucleotides: TGTGCCAGTAGTATCGGGGGAGGGCCAGTCTCCTACGAGCAGTACTTC. Amino acids: CASSIGGGPVSYEQYF.

V is TRBV7-7 and J is TRBJ2-2, with 8 bases fitting TRBD1. After removal of 5 bases from V and 1 base from J, the junction contained 3 bases not matched to a gene. Germline V lookup: CDR1 SSHAT, CDR2 FNYEAQ (reference sequence). The CDR3 has 15 amino acids. Here the CDR3 reads CASSRTGLNTGELFF. In DNA, the CDR3 is TGTGCCAGCAGCAGGACAGGGCTGAACACCGGGGAGCTGTTTTTT.

The chain carries TRBV27 and TRBJ1-1, with no clear D. Trimming took off 6 bases at V and 2 bases at J, with 13 bases between the two ends. This CDR3 comprises 14 residues. Looked up from germline, CDR1 is MNHEY and CDR2 is SMNVEV (reference sequence). The CDR3 region is CASSQPSSNTEAFF. For the CDR3, the DNA is TGTGCCAGCAGCCAACCGAGTTCAAACACTGAAGCTTTCTTT.

The V and J genes are TRBV18 and TRBJ2-3, with 13 bases that match TRBD2. CDR3 length: 16 residues. With 4 bases clipped from V and 1 base from J, the junction kept 2 bases outside the gene matches. Germline V gene data show CDR1 as KGHSH and CDR2 as LQKENI. CDR3: CASSRTSGGGTDTQYF. CDR3 coding DNA: TGTGCCAGCTCACGGACTAGCGGGGGAGGCACAGATACGCAGTATTTT.

Concerning this clone: One base away lies a much larger clone, so this may be a sequencing read error. Other DNA sequences in the sample encode the same CDR3. The chain is built from TRBV5-6 and TRBJ1-5; D is unresolved. This CDR3 spans 13 amino acids. Germline CDR1 reads SGHDT; CDR2 reads YYEEEE. CDR3 coding DNA: TGCGCCAGCAGCTTGGGCAGATATCAGCCCCAGCATTTT. Its protein product is CASSLGRYQPQHF.

This chain connects TRBV24-1 to TRBJ1-1, with D possibly being TRBD1 (5 bases). V was clipped by 10 bases and J by 0 bases, with 11 bases between them. This CDR3 contains 13 residues. CDR1 is KGHDR, CDR2 SFDVKD, per germline. The CDR3 nucleotides are TGTGCCACACAAAAGACAGTGAACACTGAAGCTTTCTTT. Translating gives CATQKTVNTEAFF.

The rearrangement uses TRBV19 and TRBJ2-1, with 11 positions matching TRBD1. V lost 6 bases, J lost 4 bases, and 2 bases stayed unmatched. The CDR3 length is 14 residues. Germline loops: CDR1 LNHDA, CDR2 SQIVND (reference sequence). The CDR3 loop reads CASRGTGGYNEQFF. The CDR3 DNA is TGTGCCAGTAGAGGGACAGGGGGATACAATGAGCAGTTCTTC.

The chain joins TRBV20-1 to TRBJ1-1; possibly TRBD1 for D (5 bases). Germline loops: CDR1 DFQATT, CDR2 SNEGSKA (reference sequence). The CDR3 sequence is 14 residues long. Trimming took off 3 bases at V and 1 base at J, with 12 bases between the two ends. DNA for the CDR3: TGCAGTGCTAGTAAGGCAGGGCGGAACACTGAAGCTTTCTTT. Translation gives CSASKAGRNTEAFF.

CDR3 in DNA: TGTGCCAGTAGTATTTCCCTCCGGGTGGCCATCTATGGCTACACCTTC. Translation: CASSISLRVAIYGYTF. The chain combines TRBV19 with TRBJ1-2; unclear D gene. Trimming left V 3 bases short and J 4 bases short, with 18 bases between. The CDR3 has 16 residues. The germline gives CDR1 LNHDA, CDR2 SQIVND (reference sequence).